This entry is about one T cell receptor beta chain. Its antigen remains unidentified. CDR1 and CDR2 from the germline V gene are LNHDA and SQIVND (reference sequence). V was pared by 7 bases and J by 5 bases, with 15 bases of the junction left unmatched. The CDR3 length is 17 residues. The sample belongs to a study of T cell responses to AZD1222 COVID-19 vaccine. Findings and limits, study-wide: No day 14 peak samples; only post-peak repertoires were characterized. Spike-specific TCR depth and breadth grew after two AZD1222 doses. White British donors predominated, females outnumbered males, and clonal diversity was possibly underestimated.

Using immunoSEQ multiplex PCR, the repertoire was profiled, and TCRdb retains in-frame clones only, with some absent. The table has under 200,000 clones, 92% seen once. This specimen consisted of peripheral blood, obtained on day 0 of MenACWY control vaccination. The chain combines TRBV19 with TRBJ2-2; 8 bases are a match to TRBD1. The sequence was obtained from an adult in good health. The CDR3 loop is CASIALGQGVGTGELFF. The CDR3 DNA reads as TGTGCCAGTATAGCCCTCGGACAGGGAGTAGGAACCGGGGAGCTGTTTTTT.